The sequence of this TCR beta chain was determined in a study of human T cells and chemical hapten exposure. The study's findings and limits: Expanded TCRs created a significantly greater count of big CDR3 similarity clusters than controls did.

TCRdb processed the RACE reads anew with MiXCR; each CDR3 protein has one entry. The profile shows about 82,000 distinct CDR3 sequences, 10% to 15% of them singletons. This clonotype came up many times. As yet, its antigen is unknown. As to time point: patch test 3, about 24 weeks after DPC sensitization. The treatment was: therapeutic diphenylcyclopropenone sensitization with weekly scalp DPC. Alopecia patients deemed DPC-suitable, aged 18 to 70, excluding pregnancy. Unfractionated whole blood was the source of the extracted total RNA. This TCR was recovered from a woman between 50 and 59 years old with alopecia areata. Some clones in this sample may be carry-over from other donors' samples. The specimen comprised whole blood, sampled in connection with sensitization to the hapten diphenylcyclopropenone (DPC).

CDR3 coding DNA: TGTGCCTGGAGTGTACTTCGCGTTGAGGAGCTGTTTTTT. It codes for CAWSVLRVEELFF. The chain is built from TRBV30 and TRBJ2-2; D gene ambiguous. V gave up 0 bases and J gave up 10 bases, with 12 bases separating them. The germline gives CDR1 GTSNPN, CDR2 SVGIG (reference sequence). CDR3 length: 13 amino acids.